Shown below are 4 T cell receptor beta chains from a single sample sequenced in a study of OX40 agonist ivuxolimab in advanced cancers. Libraries were built with the immunoSEQ multiplex PCR assay. The source is immuneACCESS, and TCRdb retained only in-frame sequences with V and J called. Part of the clones is not carried over; for the studies checked, unresolved V genes explain less than half of this, and the remainder is unexplained. The sample has about 91,000 clones on record, around 83% of them singletons. Approximately 0.22% of the sample goes to the ten largest clones. The sample consisted of CD4+ or CD8+ T cells sorted from blood, taken in a trial of the OX40 agonist ivuxolimab. The receptors derive from an adult with an advanced solid tumor such as melanoma, head and neck, liver or kidney cancer.

The chain links TRBV12-2 to TRBJ1-5; the table's D call TRBD1 went unverified against the DNA. TRBV12-2 is tagged as a pseudogene. This CDR3 is built from 20 residues. The CDR3 DNA reads TGTGCAAGTCGCGCCACTACCGGGACAGGGGGCCATCTCTCAGTCCAGCCCCAGCATTTT. Its translation is CASRATTGTGGHLSVQPQHF.

In DNA, the CDR3 is TGTGCCAGCGCCACATCTGGGGGGCTTAATGAGCAGTTCTTC. It is translated as CASATSGGLNEQFF. The chain carries TRBV6-6 and TRBJ2-1; D tentatively fits TRBD1 or TRBD2 (6 bases each). The CDR3 is made up of 14 amino acids. In germline, CDR1 is MNHNY, CDR2 SVGAGI (reference sequence). Trimming pared 8 bases from V and 7 bases from J, leaving 18 bases between.

The chain couples TRBV5-1 to TRBJ1-3, with D possibly being TRBD1 (6 bases). This CDR3 contains 14 residues. In germline, CDR1 is SGHRS, CDR2 YFSETQ. The V end was cut by 3 bases, the J end by 4 bases, with 11 bases between. This CDR3 reads CASSWQGPGNTIYF. The CDR3 bases are TGCGCCAGCAGCTGGCAGGGGCCCGGAAACACCATATATTTT.

Here the CDR3 DNA reads TGTGCCAGCGGGCTCGGAGGACAGATTACAACTAATGAAAAACTGTTTTTT. This codes for CASGLGGQITTNEKLFF. V usage is TRBV5-4 and J usage is TRBJ1-4; possibly TRBD1 for D (6 bases). This CDR3 has 17 residues. V was shortened by 7 bases and J by 0 bases, with 19 bases between the two germline ends. Germline V gives CDR1 SGHNT, CDR2 YYREEE (reference sequence).